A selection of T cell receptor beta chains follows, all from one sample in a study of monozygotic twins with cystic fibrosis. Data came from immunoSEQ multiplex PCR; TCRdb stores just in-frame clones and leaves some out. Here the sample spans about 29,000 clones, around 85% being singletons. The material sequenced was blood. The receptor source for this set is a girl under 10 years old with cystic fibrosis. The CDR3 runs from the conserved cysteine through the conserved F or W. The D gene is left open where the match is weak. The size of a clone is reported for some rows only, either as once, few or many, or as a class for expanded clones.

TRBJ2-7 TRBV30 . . TGTGCCTGGAGTGTACTGGACCGCGGACCTTACGAGCAGTACTTC CAWSVLDRGPYEQYF
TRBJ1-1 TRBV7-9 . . TGTGCCAGCAGCACACCCCGAACCGAAGCTTTCTTT CASSTPRTEAFF
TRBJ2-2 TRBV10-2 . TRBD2 TGCGCCAGCATTAACACTAGCGGGAGAGGGGGCACCGGGGAGCTGTTTTTT CASINTSGRGGTGELFF
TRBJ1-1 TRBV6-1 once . TGTGCCGGAAAGACGGGAGCGAACACTGAAGCTTTCTTT CAGKTGANTEAFF
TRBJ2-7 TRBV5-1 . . TGCGCCAGCAGCTTGGCAGAGGCGGTCCTGCCCCACTACGAGCAGTACTTC CASSLAEAVLPHYEQYF
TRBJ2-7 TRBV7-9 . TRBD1 TGTGCCAGCAGCCCGACACAGGGGCTCTCCTACGAGCAGTACTTC CASSPTQGLSYEQYF
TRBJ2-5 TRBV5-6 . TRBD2 TGTGCCAGCAGCTTGGGCGGTAGCGGGAGGGGGCAAGAGACCCAGTACTTC CASSLGGSGRGQETQYF
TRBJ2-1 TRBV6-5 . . TGTGCCAGCAGTTATTTCAATGAGCAGTTCTTC CASSYFNEQFF
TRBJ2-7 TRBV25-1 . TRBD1 TGTGCCAGCAGCAACCGGGACAGGGGATTCTACGAGCAGTACTTC CASSNRDRGFYEQYF
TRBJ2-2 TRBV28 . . TGTGCCAGCAGTTTATTTCAGGGACTCACCGGGGAGCTGTTTTTT CASSLFQGLTGELFF
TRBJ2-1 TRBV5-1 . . TGCGCCAGCAGCTTAACGGGGACGAATCCTCCTGAGCAGTTCTTC CASSLTGTNPPEQFF
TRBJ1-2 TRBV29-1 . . TGCAGTGATTGGTTCGACTATGGCTACACCTTC CSDWFDYGYTF
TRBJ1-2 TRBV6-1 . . TGTGCCAGCAGGTCCCCAAACTATGGCTACACCTTC CASRSPNYGYTF
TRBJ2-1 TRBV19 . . TGTGCCAGTAGTGGCCTGAACAATGAGCAGTTCTTC CASSGLNNEQFF
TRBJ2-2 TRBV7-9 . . TGTGCCAGCAGCTTACCTATCGCCGGGGAGCTGTTTTTT CASSLPIAGELFF
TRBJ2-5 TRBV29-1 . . TGCAGCGTTGAGAAGTCGTGGGACGAGACCCAGTACTTC CSVEKSWDETQYF
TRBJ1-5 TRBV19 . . TGTGCCAGTAAAACCGGGCTACAGGGCGAGTATCAGCCCCAGCATTTT CASKTGLQGEYQPQHF
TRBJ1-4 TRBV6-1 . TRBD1 TGTGCCAGCAGTGAAAAGGGGCAGGGGGTGACGGGTGAAAAACTGTTTTTT CASSEKGQGVTGEKLFF
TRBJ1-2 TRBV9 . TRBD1 TGTGCCAGCAGCGGAGTCGGCGGGGGACAGGGGGCTACCTCCCTCTATGGCTACACCTTC CASSGVGGGQGATSLYGYTF
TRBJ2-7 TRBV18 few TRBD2 TGTGCCAGCTCACCATCGGGACTAGCGGGAGGGCAGGGCGAGCAGTACTTC CASSPSGLAGGQGEQYF
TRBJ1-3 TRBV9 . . TGTGCCAGCAGCGTAGGAAGGGTGAGCTCTGGAAACACCATATATTTT CASSVGRVSSGNTIYF
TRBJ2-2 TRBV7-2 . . TGTGCCAGCAGCCCCATAGACACCTTCACCGGGGAGCTGTTTTTT CASSPIDTFTGELFF
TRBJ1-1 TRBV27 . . TGTGCCAGCAGTTTCAGAGGTATGAACACTGAAGCTTTCTTT CASSFRGMNTEAFF
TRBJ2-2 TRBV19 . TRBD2 TGTGCCACTAGCGTTAGCGGGAGTAACACCGGGGAGCTGTTTTTT CATSVSGSNTGELFF
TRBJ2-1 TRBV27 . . TGTGCCAGCAGTTACTACAATGAGCAGTTCTTC CASSYYNEQFF
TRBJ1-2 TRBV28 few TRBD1 TGTGCCAGCAGGTCTCGACAGGGGGCCCAAGCTTTCTATGGCTACACCTTC CASRSRQGAQAFYGYTF